This TCR beta chain was captured by sequencing in a study of radiotherapy plus CTLA-4 blockade in lung cancer. Study-wide context: Of all patients, 15% to 20% responded objectively and 25% to 40% showed disease control.

CDR1 SQVTM and CDR2 ANQGSEA come from the germline V gene. Germline trimming cut 6 bases from V and 3 bases from J; bases unmatched to any gene: 12. This CDR3 region has 16 residues. TCRdb's copy holds only in-frame clones and misses some; the assay was immunoSEQ multiplex PCR. This sample has roughly 88,000 clones, with 80% to 90% found just once. General study results and limits: Early blood T cell clone changes and increased post-radiation serum interferon-beta were reportedly the strongest response predictors. In blood, tumor-derived TCR clones expanded after radiotherapy plus ipilimumab.

On this clone: The antigen remains unidentified.

The source material was peripheral blood, sampled from a patient treated with radiotherapy plus ipilimumab. The clonotype originates from a human donor with non-small cell lung cancer who had stable disease on radiotherapy plus ipilimumab. V and J are TRBV29-1 and TRBJ2-3, with TRBD1 matching over 10 bases. The CDR3 sequence is CSVRLGDRGLTDTQYF. The CDR3 DNA follows: TGCAGCGTCAGATTAGGAGACAGGGGGCTTACAGATACGCAGTATTTT.